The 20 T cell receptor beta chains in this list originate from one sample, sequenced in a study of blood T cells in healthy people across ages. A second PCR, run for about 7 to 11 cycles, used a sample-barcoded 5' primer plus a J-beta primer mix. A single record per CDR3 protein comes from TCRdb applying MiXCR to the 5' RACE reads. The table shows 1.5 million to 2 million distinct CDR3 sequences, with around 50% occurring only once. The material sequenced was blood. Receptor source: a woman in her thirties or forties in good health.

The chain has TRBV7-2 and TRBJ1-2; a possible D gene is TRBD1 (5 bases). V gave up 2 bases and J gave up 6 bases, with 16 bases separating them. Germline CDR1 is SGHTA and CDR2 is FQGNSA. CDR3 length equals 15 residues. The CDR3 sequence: CASSLLVGAGNGYTF. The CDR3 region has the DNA TGTGCCAGCAGCTTATTAGTAGGGGCCGGTAATGGCTACACCTTC.

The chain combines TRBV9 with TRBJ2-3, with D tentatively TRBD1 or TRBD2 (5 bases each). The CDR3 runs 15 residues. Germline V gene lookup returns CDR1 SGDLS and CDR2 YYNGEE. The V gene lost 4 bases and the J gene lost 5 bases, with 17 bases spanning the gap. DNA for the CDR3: TGTGCCAGCAGCACGAGGGGTCATAGTATAGATACGCAGTATTTT. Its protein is CASSTRGHSIDTQYF.

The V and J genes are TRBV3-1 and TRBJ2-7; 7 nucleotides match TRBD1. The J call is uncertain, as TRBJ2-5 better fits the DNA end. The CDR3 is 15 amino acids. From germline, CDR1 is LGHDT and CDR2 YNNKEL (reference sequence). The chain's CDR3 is CASSFRDSGGETQYF. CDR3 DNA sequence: TGTGCCAGCAGCTTCCGGGACAGTGGGGGAGAGACCCAGTACTTC.

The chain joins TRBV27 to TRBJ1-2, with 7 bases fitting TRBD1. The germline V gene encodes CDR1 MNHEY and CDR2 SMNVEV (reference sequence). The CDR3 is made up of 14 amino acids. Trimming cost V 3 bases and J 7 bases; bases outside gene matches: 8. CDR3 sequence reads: CASSLDRLGVGYTF. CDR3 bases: TGTGCCAGCAGTTTGGACAGGCTCGGGGTTGGCTACACCTTC.

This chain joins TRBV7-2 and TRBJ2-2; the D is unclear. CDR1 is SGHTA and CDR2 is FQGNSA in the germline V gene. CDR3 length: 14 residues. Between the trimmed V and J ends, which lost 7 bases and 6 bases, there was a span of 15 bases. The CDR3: CASTKPRRAGELFF. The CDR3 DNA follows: TGTGCCAGCACCAAGCCGCGGCGCGCCGGGGAGCTGTTTTTT.

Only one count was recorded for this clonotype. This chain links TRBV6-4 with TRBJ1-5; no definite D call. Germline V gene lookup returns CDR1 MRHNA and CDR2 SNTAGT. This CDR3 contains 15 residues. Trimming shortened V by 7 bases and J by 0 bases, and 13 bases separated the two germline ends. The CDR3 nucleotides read TGTGCCAGCAAGACGGATGCTTATAGCAATCAGCCCCAGCATTTT. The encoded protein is CASKTDAYSNQPQHF.

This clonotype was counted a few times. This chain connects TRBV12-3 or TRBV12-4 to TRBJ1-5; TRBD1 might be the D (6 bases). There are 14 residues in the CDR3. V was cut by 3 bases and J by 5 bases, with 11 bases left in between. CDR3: CASSLDSRYQPQHF. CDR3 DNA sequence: TGTGCCAGCAGTTTGGACAGCCGCTATCAGCCCCAGCATTTT.

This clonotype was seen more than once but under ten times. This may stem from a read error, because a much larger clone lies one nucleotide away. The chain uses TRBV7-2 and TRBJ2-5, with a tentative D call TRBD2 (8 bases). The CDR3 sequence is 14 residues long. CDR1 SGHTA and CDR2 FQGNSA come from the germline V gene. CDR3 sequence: CASSVAGQQETQYF. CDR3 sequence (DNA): TGTGCCAGCAGCGTAGCGGGACAGCAAGAGACCCAGTACTTC. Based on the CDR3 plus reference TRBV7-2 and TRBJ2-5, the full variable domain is GAGVSQSPSNKVTEKGKDVELRCDPISGHTALYWYRQSLGQGLEFLIYFQGNSAPDKSGLPSDRFSAERTGGSVSTLTIQRTQQEDSAVYLCASSVAGQQETQYFGPGTRLLVL.

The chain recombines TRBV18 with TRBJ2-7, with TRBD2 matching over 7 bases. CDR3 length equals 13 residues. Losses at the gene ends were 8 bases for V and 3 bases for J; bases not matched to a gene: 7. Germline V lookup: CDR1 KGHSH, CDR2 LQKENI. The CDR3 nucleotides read TGTGCCAGCGCGCGAGGGAGGGACTACGAGCAGTACTTC. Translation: CASARGRDYEQYF.

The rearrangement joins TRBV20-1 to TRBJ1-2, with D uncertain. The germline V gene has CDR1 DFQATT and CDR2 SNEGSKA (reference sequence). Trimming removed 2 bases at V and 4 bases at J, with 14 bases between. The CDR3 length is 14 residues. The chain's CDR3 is CSARSGRTVYGYTF. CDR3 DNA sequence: TGCAGTGCTAGAAGCGGCAGAACCGTCTATGGCTACACCTTC.

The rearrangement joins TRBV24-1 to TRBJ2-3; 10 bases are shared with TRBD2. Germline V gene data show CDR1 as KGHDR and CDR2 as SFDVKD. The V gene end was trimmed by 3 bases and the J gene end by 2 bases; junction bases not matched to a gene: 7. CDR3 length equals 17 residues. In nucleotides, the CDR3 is TGTGCCACCAGTGATCTTAGCGGGGGGCCTCACACAGATACGCAGTATTTT. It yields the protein CATSDLSGGPHTDTQYF.

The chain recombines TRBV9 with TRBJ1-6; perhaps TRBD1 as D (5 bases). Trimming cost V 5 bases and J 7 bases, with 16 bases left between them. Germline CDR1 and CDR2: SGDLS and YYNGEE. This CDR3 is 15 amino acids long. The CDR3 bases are TGTGCCAGCAGAGCCCGAGGGGAGGGCAATTCACCCCTCCACTTT. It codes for CASRARGEGNSPLHF.

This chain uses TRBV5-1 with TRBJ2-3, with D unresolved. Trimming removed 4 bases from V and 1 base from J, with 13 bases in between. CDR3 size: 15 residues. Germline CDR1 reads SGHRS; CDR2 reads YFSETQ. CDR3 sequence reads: CASSPDGRRTDTQYF. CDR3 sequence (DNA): TGCGCCAGCAGCCCGGACGGTAGGCGCACAGATACGCAGTATTTT.

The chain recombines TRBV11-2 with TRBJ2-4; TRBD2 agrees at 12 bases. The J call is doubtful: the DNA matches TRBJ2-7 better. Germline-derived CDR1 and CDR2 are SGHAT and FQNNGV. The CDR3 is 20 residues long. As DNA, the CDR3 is TGTGCCAGCAGCCTAACATACACGACTAGCGGGGGCGCGGCGTCCTACGAGCAGTACTTC. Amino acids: CASSLTYTTSGGAASYEQYF.

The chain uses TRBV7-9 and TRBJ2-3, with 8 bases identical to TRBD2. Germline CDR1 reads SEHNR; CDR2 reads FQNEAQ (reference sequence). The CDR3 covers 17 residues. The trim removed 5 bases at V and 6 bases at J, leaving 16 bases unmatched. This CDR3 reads CASSRPLSGGFKDTQYF. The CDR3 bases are TGTGCCAGCAGCCGACCCCTGAGCGGGGGTTTTAAGGATACGCAGTATTTT.

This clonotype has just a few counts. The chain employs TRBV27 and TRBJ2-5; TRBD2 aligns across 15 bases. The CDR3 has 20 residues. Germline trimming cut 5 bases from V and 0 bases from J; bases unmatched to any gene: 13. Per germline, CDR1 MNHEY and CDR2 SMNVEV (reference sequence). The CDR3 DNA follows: TGTGCCAGCAGTGCTCGGACTAGCGGGGGGGCCCTGTCCTACCAAGAGACCCAGTACTTC. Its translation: CASSARTSGGALSYQETQYF.

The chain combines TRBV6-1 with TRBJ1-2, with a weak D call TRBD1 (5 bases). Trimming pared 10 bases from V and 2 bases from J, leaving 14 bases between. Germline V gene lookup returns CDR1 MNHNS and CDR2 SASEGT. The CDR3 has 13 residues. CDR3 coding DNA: TGTGCCAAGTGGGACGGTATGAACTATGGCTACACCTTC. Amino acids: CAKWDGMNYGYTF.

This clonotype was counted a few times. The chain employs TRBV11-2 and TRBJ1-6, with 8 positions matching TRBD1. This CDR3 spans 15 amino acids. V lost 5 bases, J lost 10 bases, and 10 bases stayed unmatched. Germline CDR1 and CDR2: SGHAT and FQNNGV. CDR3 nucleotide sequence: TGTGCCAGCAGCCGGAGTTGGGACAGGTGGTCACCCCTCCACTTT. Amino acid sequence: CASSRSWDRWSPLHF.

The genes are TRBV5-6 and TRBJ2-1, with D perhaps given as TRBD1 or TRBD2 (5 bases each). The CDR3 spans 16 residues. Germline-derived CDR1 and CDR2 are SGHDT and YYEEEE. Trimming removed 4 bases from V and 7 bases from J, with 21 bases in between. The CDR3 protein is CASSPSPRGPRNEQFF. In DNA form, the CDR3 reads TGTGCCAGCAGCCCCTCCCCACGGGGCCCTAGGAATGAGCAGTTCTTC. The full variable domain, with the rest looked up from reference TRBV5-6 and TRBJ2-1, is DAGVTQSPTHLIKTRGQQVTLRCSPKSGHDTVSWYQQALGQGPQFIFQYYEEEERQRGNFPDRFSGHQFPNYSSELNVNALLLGDSALYLCASSPSPRGPRNEQFFGPGTRLTVL.

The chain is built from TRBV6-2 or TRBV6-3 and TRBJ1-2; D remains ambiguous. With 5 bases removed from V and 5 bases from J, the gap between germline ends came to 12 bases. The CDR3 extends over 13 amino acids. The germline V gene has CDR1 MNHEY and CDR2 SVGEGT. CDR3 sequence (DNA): TGTGCCAGCAGTGACGAAGGGAGGTATGGCTACACCTTC. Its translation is CASSDEGRYGYTF.